The present T cell receptor beta chain was sequenced within a study of Tregs in tolerant kidney transplant recipients. Trimming cost V 7 bases and J 2 bases; bases outside gene matches: 7. Germline CDR1 and CDR2: SGHAT and FQNNGV. The CDR3 contains 16 residues. TCRdb's copy holds only in-frame clones and misses some; the assay was immunoSEQ multiplex PCR. The sample comprises about 94,000 clones, over 85% of which are singletons, and 0.46% rests with the top ten. Material: CD4+ T cells from blood, obtained before the transplant. The sequence was obtained from a human donor who received a combined kidney and bone marrow transplant. The J gene is TRBJ2-1, the V gene TRBV11-2, with TRBD1 matching 11 bases. CDR3 in DNA: TGTGCCAGCACCCCGATGGGACAGGGGGCCTACAATGAGCAGTTCTTC. It translates to CASTPMGQGAYNEQFF.